This T cell receptor (beta chain) derives from a study of shared clonotypes between healthy human individuals. Whole-study context: Researchers assigned three CD4 naive, three CD4 memory, two CD8 naive and one CD8 memory plate to each donor.

V shed 4 bases and J shed 5 bases, with 21 bases lying between them. The CDR3 runs to 17 residues. Germline values: CDR1 MNHEY, CDR2 SMNVEV (reference sequence). Profiled with immunoSEQ multiplex PCR; TCRdb holds only in-frame clones, not every one. The data contain approximately 1.9 million clones, 80% to 95% of them singletons. Naive CD8 cells lacked CD45RO and underwent positive selection for CCR7, leaving out terminally differentiated effector memory CD45RA+ cells. A word on this clone: Its matching antigen is unknown.

Findings and limits, study-wide: Few donors restricted represented genetic and exposure-history diversity.

This clonotype originated in a man between 18 and 35 years old in good health. Some clones in this sample may be carry-over from other donors' samples. This sequence joins TRBV27 and TRBJ2-1; maybe TRBD1 (6 bases). Sequenced material: naive CD8+ T cells from PBMCs. The CDR3 region has the DNA TGTGCCAGCAGTTCCCGACAGGAAGGAAGGATAAACAATGAGCAGTTCTTC. It specifies CASSSRQEGRINNEQFF.